This T cell receptor (beta chain) was captured by sequencing in a study of blood T cell repertoires in COVID-19. Overall study context: Italy, Spain and the United States were the sources of the convalescent and acute COVID-19 samples. The cDNA or gDNA used as material had been derived from T cells, B-cell-depleted T cells, or PBMCs.

The CDR3 length is 14 residues. The germline V gene encodes CDR1 MDHEN and CDR2 SYDVKM. V was pared by 6 bases and J by 1 base, with 12 bases between. Enrolled during active infection, Seattle patients were then followed longitudinally. Sequencing used immunoSEQ multiplex PCR; TCRdb keeps in-frame clones, though not all of them. The table records roughly 200,000 clones, about 84% of them present only once. This sequence joins TRBV28 and TRBJ2-5, with D uncertain. This sequence originates from an elderly woman with COVID-19, enrolled during active disease. Specimen: peripheral blood. This chain's CDR3 is CASSSSPFQETQYF. Written as DNA, the CDR3 is TGTGCCAGCAGCTCCTCCCCGTTCCAAGAGACCCAGTACTTC.